Listed here are 14 T cell receptor beta chains from one sample, sequenced in a study of spatial heterogeneity in lung cancer. MiXCR was run by TCRdb on the 5' RACE reads, yielding one entry per CDR3 protein. The table includes 50,000 or so distinct CDR3 sequences, about 11% detected once. The time point was: sample taken at primary tumor resection. Whole RNA, which was extracted from tumor, nontumor lung tissue or frozen PBMC, was sequenced without any cell sorting. Sequenced here: PBMCs, sampled at surgery. The receptors were gathered from a female donor with early-stage non-small cell lung cancer.

This clonotype was counted only a few times. V usage is TRBV9 and J usage is TRBJ2-5; D call uncertain. V shed 0 bases and J shed 5 bases, with 14 bases lying between them. The length of the CDR3 is 15 residues. In germline, CDR1 is SGDLS, CDR2 YYNGEE. In DNA form, the CDR3 reads TGTGCCAGCAGCGTAGCCGGCGCAGTCGGTGAGACCCAGTACTTC. It codes for CASSVAGAVGETQYF.

This clonotype was counted at least ten times. The genes are TRBV9 and TRBJ1-2; TRBD1 matches at 10 bases. V gave up 0 bases and J gave up 6 bases; unmatched junction bases: 5. This CDR3 has 15 amino acids. CDR1 is SGDLS, CDR2 YYNGEE, per germline. The CDR3 nucleotides are TGTGCCAGCAGCGTAGATGGACAGGGGGATGATGGCTACACCTTC. Amino acid sequence: CASSVDGQGDDGYTF.

This clonotype was recorded a few times. The chain joins TRBV6-1 to TRBJ1-1; D is unclear. The germline gives CDR1 MNHNS, CDR2 SASEGT. The CDR3 length is 13 residues. The germline V and J ends were trimmed by 4 bases and 2 bases, with 8 bases remaining between them. This chain's CDR3 is CASSASRNTEAFF. The CDR3 DNA is TGTGCCAGCAGTGCGTCCAGAAACACTGAAGCTTTCTTT.

The chain combines TRBV27 with TRBJ2-7; TRBD1 is a possible D gene (5 bases). Trimming cost V 6 bases and J 5 bases, with 14 bases left between them. The length of the CDR3 is 13 residues. Germline V gene lookup returns CDR1 MNHEY and CDR2 SMNVEV (reference sequence). CDR3 nucleotide sequence: TGTGCCAGCAGGCGGCAGGGATCCCACGAGCAGTACTTC. The encoded protein is CASRRQGSHEQYF.

The rearrangement uses TRBV6-6 and TRBJ1-1; the D is unclear. V was shortened by 4 bases and J by 3 bases, with 6 bases between the two germline ends. CDR3 length: 12 residues. Germline CDR1 is MNHNY and CDR2 is SVGAGI (reference sequence). This CDR3 is CASSFVDTEAFF. For the CDR3, the DNA is TGTGCCAGCAGTTTTGTAGACACTGAAGCTTTCTTT.

This clonotype was seen a handful of times. The V and J genes are TRBV7-2 and TRBJ2-7; 11 nucleotides align to TRBD1. Germline CDR1 is SGHTA and CDR2 is FQGNSA. V lost 0 bases and J lost 3; bases outside the gene matches: 4. The length of the CDR3 is 16 residues. The DNA of the CDR3 is TGTGCCAGCAGCTTAGCGGGGACAGGGGGAGTCTACGAGCAGTACTTC. Translation: CASSLAGTGGVYEQYF.

The V call is TRBV7-8, the J call TRBJ1-2; TRBD1 might be the D (6 bases). Germline CDR1 SGHVS, CDR2 FQNEAQ. CDR3 length equals 15 residues. V was cut by 5 bases and J by 7 bases, with 20 bases left in between. Written as DNA, the CDR3 is TGTGCCAGCAGCCCCTACAGGGTTGCCCTGGGTGGCTACACCTTC. Residues: CASSPYRVALGGYTF.

The table lists this clonotype with a few counts. J is TRBJ1-6 and V is TRBV27; tentatively, D is TRBD1 (5 bases). Germline V gene data show CDR1 as MNHEY and CDR2 as SMNVEV (reference sequence). The CDR3 totals 15 residues. The V end lost 0 bases, the J end lost 7 bases, and 10 bases lay between the germline ends. CDR3: CASSLSFAGNSPLHF. The CDR3 bases are TGTGCCAGCAGTTTATCATTCGCAGGGAATTCACCCCTCCACTTT.

V gene TRBV11-2 combines with J gene TRBJ2-3, with 9 bases lining up with TRBD2. CDR1 is SGHAT, CDR2 FQNNGV, per germline. The CDR3 contains 15 residues. V gave up 6 bases and J gave up 2 bases; unmatched junction bases: 6. CDR3 sequence reads: CASRQKRGATDTQYF. CDR3 bases: TGTGCCAGCAGACAGAAGCGGGGGGCCACAGATACGCAGTATTTT.

The V gene is TRBV5-6, the J gene TRBJ1-2; no definite D call. This CDR3 contains 13 residues. Trimming removed 6 bases from V and 9 bases from J, with 18 bases in between. Germline V gene sequence: CDR1 SGHDT, CDR2 YYEEEE. CDR3 DNA: TGTGCCAGCACCCAGGTAGCCCAGCGGCGCTACACCTTC. Its translation: CASTQVAQRRYTF.

This clonotype was observed a handful of times. The V call is TRBV10-3, the J call TRBJ1-1; 8 positions match TRBD1. Germline V CDR1 and CDR2: ENHRY, SYGVKD. J gave up 8 bases and V 5 bases, and 10 bases lay outside the gene matches. The CDR3 loop spans 14 amino acids. The DNA for the CDR3 is TGTGCCATCAGTTCCCCGGGGACAGGCGGGGAAGCTTTCTTT. This gives the protein CAISSPGTGGEAFF.

This clonotype came up many times. V is TRBV19 and J is TRBJ1-1, with D tentatively TRBD1 (6 bases). The CDR3 is 15 amino acids. Trimming removed 3 bases from V and 1 base from J, with 12 bases in between. CDR1 is LNHDA and CDR2 is SQIVND in the germline V gene (reference sequence). Here the CDR3 reads CASSIPGASNTEAFF. CDR3 bases: TGTGCCAGTAGTATCCCAGGGGCGTCGAACACTGAAGCTTTCTTT.

V usage is TRBV2 and J usage is TRBJ1-1; D is unresolved. Trimming cost V 4 bases and J 11 bases, with 11 bases left between them. This CDR3 is 11 amino acids long. CDR1 and CDR2 (germline): SNHLY, FYNNEI. The CDR3 loop reads CASSGMSLAFF. The CDR3 DNA is TGTGCCAGCAGTGGGATGTCATTGGCTTTCTTT.

This clonotype appeared a few times. The rearrangement uses TRBV7-9 and TRBJ2-5; D possibly corresponds to TRBD2 (6 bases). The CDR3 has 13 residues. Trimming stripped 5 bases from V and 4 bases from J, with 11 bases between. Germline V gives CDR1 SEHNR, CDR2 FQNEAQ (reference sequence). CDR3 nucleotides: TGTGCCAGCAGCCCGGGAGTTGCAGAGACCCAGTACTTC. This codes for CASSPGVAETQYF.